A selection of T cell receptor beta chains follows, all from one sample in a study of blood T cell repertoires in COVID-19. Sequenced by immunoSEQ multiplex PCR; TCRdb stores in-frame clones only, minus some. The sample has some 260,000 clones; 75% to 95% are singletons. The sample consisted of PBMCs or T cells enriched from blood (not recorded which). These receptors were collected from a woman aged 18-29 years who had recovered from COVID-19. The CDR3 runs from the conserved cysteine through the conserved F or W. D genes are given only for firm matches. Expanded clones get a size class; other rows say once, few or many, or leave the size out.

D	V	length	J	size	CDR3	DNA
TRBD2	TRBV12-3/TRBV12-4	13	TRBJ2-2	-	CASSWRGAGELFF	TGTGCCAGCAGTTGGCGGGGGGCCGGGGAGCTGTTTTTT
-	TRBV2	14	TRBJ2-3	-	CASTRARGQDTQYF	TGTGCCAGCACCAGAGCGAGAGGTCAGGATACGCAGTATTTT
-	TRBV3-1/TRBV3-2	16	TRBJ1-1	-	CASSQVMAGGNTEAFF	TGTGCCAGCAGCCAAGTTATGGCGGGGGGGAACACTGAAGCTTTCTTT
-	TRBV24-1	16	TRBJ2-3	-	CATSDPTAPITDTQYF	TGTGCCACCAGTGACCCGACTGCACCTATCACAGATACGCAGTATTTT
-	TRBV6-2/TRBV6-3	13	TRBJ2-7	-	CASSRDKIHEQYF	TGTGCCAGCAGCCGGGACAAAATCCACGAGCAGTACTTC
-	TRBV6-6	14	TRBJ1-1	-	CASSHQEGAAEAFF	TGTGCCAGCAGTCACCAGGAGGGTGCGGCTGAAGCTTTCTTT
-	TRBV11-3	13	TRBJ2-2	-	CASSFGLAGELFF	TGTGCCAGCAGCTTCGGACTGGCCGGGGAGCTGTTTTTT
-	TRBV15	12	TRBJ1-5	-	CATGTGSFPQHF	TGTGCCACCGGTACAGGGAGCTTCCCCCAGCATTTT
TRBD1	TRBV7-8	17	TRBJ1-6	few	CASSLLIRGEYNSPLHF	TGTGCCAGCAGCTTATTGATCAGGGGGGAATATAATTCACCCCTCCACTTT
TRBD2	TRBV11-2	13	TRBJ2-4	-	CASSWGGENIQYF	TGTGCCAGCAGCTGGGGGGGAGAAAACATTCAGTACTTC
-	TRBV4-3	14	TRBJ1-2	-	CASSPAQQVYGYTF	TGCGCCAGCAGCCCAGCTCAACAGGTCTATGGCTACACCTTC
-	TRBV27	13	TRBJ1-2	-	CASSLSGGYGYTF	TGTGCCAGCAGTTTATCAGGAGGATATGGCTACACCTTC
-	TRBV4-1	15	TRBJ1-2	-	CASSQVAGADYGYTF	TGCGCCAGCAGCCAAGTAGCAGGGGCTGACTATGGCTACACCTTC
-	TRBV4-1	20	TRBJ2-6	-	CASCRRGGYPGDSGANVLTF	TGCGCCAGCTGCCGCCGTGGGGGCTACCCAGGTGACTCTGGGGCCAACGTCCTGACTTTC
-	TRBV27	12	TRBJ2-3	once	CASSPQGRPQYF	TGTGCCAGCAGTCCGCAGGGAAGGCCGCAGTATTTT
TRBD1	TRBV2	14	TRBJ1-5	-	CASSLTGGNQPQHF	TGTGCCAGCTCACTTACAGGGGGCAATCAGCCCCAGCATTTT
TRBD1	TRBV7-2	13	TRBJ1-5	once	CASSRDRDQPQHF	TGTGCCAGCAGCAGAGACAGGGACCAGCCCCAGCATTTT
TRBD1	TRBV7-6	13	TRBJ1-2	-	CASSAQGNYGYTF	TGTGCCAGCAGCGCACAGGGGAACTATGGCTACACCTTC
TRBD1	TRBV6-4	14	TRBJ1-2	-	CASRAEGAVSGYTF	TGTGCCAGCAGAGCCGAGGGGGCGGTCAGTGGCTACACCTTC
TRBD1	TRBV13	14	TRBJ2-7	-	CASSDRDRGWEQYF	TGTGCCAGCAGCGACCGGGACAGGGGATGGGAGCAGTACTTC
-	TRBV29-1	12	TRBJ1-2	-	CSVDWGDYGYTF	TGCAGCGTTGACTGGGGGGACTATGGCTACACCTTC
-	TRBV5-1	15	TRBJ2-7	-	CASSFSGTVTAGQYF	TGCGCCAGCAGCTTTTCGGGGACTGTGACTGCCGGGCAGTACTTC
TRBD1	TRBV11-3	16	TRBJ1-2	-	CASSTSRTGLGYGYTF	TGTGCCAGCAGCACCTCTAGGACAGGGTTGGGCTATGGCTACACCTTC
TRBD1	TRBV27	16	TRBJ1-6	-	CASSEFTGQGRSPLHF	TGTGCCAGCAGCGAGTTCACGGGACAGGGAAGGTCACCCCTCCACTTT
-	TRBV6-5	14	TRBJ2-1	-	CASHPSFSYNEQFF	TGTGCCAGCCACCCTAGCTTCTCCTACAATGAGCAGTTCTTC
-	TRBV5-1	13	TRBJ1-1	-	CASSFDRNTEAFF	TGCGCCAGCAGCTTCGACAGAAACACTGAAGCTTTCTTT
TRBD1	TRBV7-9	14	TRBJ1-1	few	CASRLTGADTEAFF	TGTGCCAGCAGGCTCACAGGGGCGGACACTGAAGCTTTCTTT
-	TRBV9	16	TRBJ1-3	-	CASSPQGVLSGNTIYF	TGTGCCAGCAGCCCTCAGGGCGTATTATCTGGAAACACCATATATTTT
TRBD1	TRBV6-5	14	TRBJ1-2	-	CASSRDRGRYGYTF	TGTGCCAGCAGTCGGGACAGGGGCAGATATGGCTACACCTTC
-	TRBV5-1	16	TRBJ2-1	-	CASSQEGGVGVNEQFF	TGCGCCAGCAGCCAAGAGGGCGGAGTCGGGGTAAATGAGCAGTTCTTC
TRBD1	TRBV29-1	13	TRBJ1-1	-	CSVGQLMNTEAFF	TGCAGCGTGGGACAGCTAATGAACACTGAAGCTTTCTTT
TRBD1	TRBV9	18	TRBJ2-2	-	CASSVTTGGEFNTGELFF	TGTGCCAGCAGCGTTACGACAGGGGGCGAATTTAACACCGGGGAGCTGTTTTTT
TRBD1	TRBV19	16	TRBJ1-2	-	CASRAMLRGRFYGYTF	TGTGCCAGTAGAGCGATGTTGAGGGGGCGCTTCTATGGCTACACCTTC
TRBD1	TRBV7-6	15	TRBJ2-4	-	CASSLATGQGHIQYF	TGTGCCAGCAGCTTAGCCACAGGACAGGGACACATTCAGTACTTC
-	TRBV19	18	TRBJ1-1	-	CASSIRSKIRGEGTEAFF	TGTGCCAGTAGTATCCGATCAAAGATCAGGGGTGAGGGGACTGAAGCTTTCTTT
-	TRBV7-2	15	TRBJ1-2	-	CASSPPGRGNYGYTF	TGTGCCAGCAGTCCACCAGGGAGGGGTAACTATGGCTACACCTTC
TRBD1	TRBV6-5	12	TRBJ2-7	-	CASSRQGDEQYF	TGTGCCAGCAGTAGACAGGGGGACGAGCAGTACTTC
-	TRBV15	15	TRBJ2-3	few	CATSRATGTPDTQYF	TGTGCCACCAGCAGAGCCACGGGAACACCAGATACGCAGTATTTT
TRBD2	TRBV4-2	17	TRBJ2-1	-	CASSQVAGGYKVNEQFF	TGTGCCAGCAGCCAAGTAGCGGGTGGCTACAAGGTGAATGAGCAGTTCTTC
-	TRBV7-2	15	TRBJ1-1	-	CASSTASPYESEAFF	TGTGCCAGCAGCACCGCATCTCCCTATGAATCTGAAGCTTTCTTT
-	TRBV6-5	15	TRBJ1-1	-	CASRDSLGPSTEAFF	TGTGCCAGCAGGGACTCCCTTGGGCCCAGCACTGAAGCTTTCTTT
TRBD2	TRBV27	17	TRBJ2-1	-	CASSSKTGLAGGNEQFF	TGTGCCAGCAGTTCAAAAACCGGACTAGCGGGAGGCAATGAGCAGTTCTTC
-	TRBV28	13	TRBJ1-2	-	CASSLNGNYGYTF	TGTGCCAGCAGTTTAAACGGGAACTATGGCTACACCTTC
-	TRBV28	15	TRBJ1-6	-	CASSLLGEVNSPLHF	TGTGCCAGCAGTTTATTGGGGGAGGTCAATTCACCCCTCCACTTT
-	TRBV4-3	15	TRBJ2-2	-	CASSQSPLQTGELFF	TGCGCCAGCAGCCAAAGCCCTCTCCAAACCGGGGAGCTGTTTTTT
TRBD2	TRBV2	14	TRBJ2-7	-	CASSRTSGPYEQYF	TGTGCCAGCTCAAGGACTAGCGGCCCCTACGAGCAGTACTTC
-	TRBV7-9	17	TRBJ2-6	-	CASRGPQSFVGANVLTF	TGTGCCAGCAGGGGCCCACAGAGCTTTGTTGGGGCCAACGTCCTGACTTTC
-	TRBV29-1	12	TRBJ1-3	-	CSVELGPNTIYF	TGCAGCGTTGAATTGGGGCCAAACACCATATATTTT
TRBD1	TRBV7-9	19	TRBJ1-4	-	CASSSTPGTGMEANEKLFF	TGTGCCAGCAGCTCCACCCCCGGGACAGGGATGGAAGCTAATGAAAAACTGTTTTTT
TRBD1	TRBV19	16	TRBJ1-5	-	CASSLFHRGSNQPQHF	TGTGCCAGTAGTCTGTTCCACAGGGGGTCTAATCAGCCCCAGCATTTT
TRBD2	TRBV5-1	16	TRBJ2-2	-	CASSPVLAGASGELFF	TGCGCCAGCAGCCCTGTCCTAGCGGGAGCGAGCGGGGAGCTGTTTTTT
-	TRBV4-3	14	TRBJ1-1	-	CASSQGRRNTEAFF	TGCGCCAGCAGCCAAGGGAGAAGGAACACTGAAGCTTTCTTT
TRBD1	TRBV10-2	13	TRBJ1-5	-	CASNPGGNQPQHF	TGCGCCAGCAACCCAGGGGGTAATCAGCCCCAGCATTTT
-	TRBV28	12	TRBJ1-6	-	CASSLQGQPLHF	TGTGCCAGCAGTTTACAGGGACAACCCCTCCACTTT
-	TRBV7-2	15	TRBJ1-2	-	CASSLVGRVGGGYTF	TGTGCCAGCAGCTTAGTAGGCAGGGTAGGGGGTGGCTACACCTTC